This T cell receptor (beta chain) derives from a study of chronic HIV infection and antiretroviral therapy. Points on this clonotype: Germline is not matched at one junction end, which may reflect a read error.

The CDR3 covers 14 residues. TCRdb passed the 5' RACE reads through MiXCR, listing each CDR3 protein once. Of approximately 40,000 distinct CDR3 sequences in the sample, 8% to 10% were seen once. This chain joins TRBV12-3 or TRBV12-4 and TRBJ2-1; 11 nucleotides agree with TRBD2. The TCR comes from an adult who had HIV and had not received antiretroviral therapy, or was an uninfected healthy control (not recorded which). Sequenced input: peripheral blood. This CDR3 is CASSLAGGHNEQFF. The CDR3 DNA follows: TGTGCCAGCAGTCTAGCGGGAGGACACAATGAGCAGTTCTTC.